These T cell receptor beta chains were read from a single sample in a study of read filtering for tumor transcriptome and immune sequencing. TCRdb re-called the reads with MiXCR, one entry per CDR3 protein. The top ten hold around 10% of the sample, which has 100,000 to 150,000 distinct CDR3 sequences, about an eighth seen once. Sequenced input: a population of CD138-negative cells sorted from bone marrow. All receptors come from a donor at least 40 years old with multiple myeloma. CDR3s include the opening cysteine and the closing phenylalanine or tryptophan. Fields, in order: J gene, clone size, V gene, D gene, CDR3 protein, CDR3 DNA. The D gene is left open where the match is weak. Clone size is not always given. Where it is, it says once, few, many or a class for expanded clones.

>TRBJ1-1|few|TRBV28|.
CASSLWAAEGNTEAFF
TGTGCCAGCAGTTTATGGGCCGCAGAGGGGAACACTGAAGCTTTCTTT
>TRBJ2-5|many|TRBV29-1|.
CSGVDSLETQYF
TGCAGCGGGGTGGACAGCCTGGAGACCCAGTACTTC
>TRBJ2-1|many|TRBV28|TRBD1
CASSLVRTGFGEQFF
TGTGCCAGCAGTTTGGTCCGGACAGGGTTTGGTGAGCAGTTCTTC
>TRBJ2-5|many|TRBV11-2|.
CASSSVGGVEVETQYF
TGTGCCAGCAGCTCTGTCGGCGGGGTGGAGGTAGAGACCCAGTACTTC
>TRBJ2-5|many|TRBV13|.
CASSLVRETQYF
TGTGCCAGCAGCTTAGTCCGAGAGACCCAGTACTTC
>TRBJ1-1|many|TRBV27|.
CASSLSGAANTEAFF
TGTGCCAGCAGTTTATCGGGGGCGGCGAACACTGAAGCTTTCTTT
>TRBJ1-2|many|TRBV20-1|.
CSAQSNYGYTF
TGCAGTGCTCAATCAAACTATGGCTACACCTTC
>TRBJ2-1|many|TRBV19|.
CASSIIAEVGQFF
TGTGCCAGTAGTATAATAGCGGAAGTGGGGCAGTTCTTC
>TRBJ2-1|.|TRBV2|TRBD1
CATTRDRDNEQFF
TGTGCCACCACAAGGGACAGGGACAATGAGCAGTTCTTC
>TRBJ1-2|many|TRBV20-1|.
CSATPGLRDGYTF
TGCAGTGCTACCCCGGGCTTAAGGGATGGCTACACCTTC
>TRBJ1-4|many|TRBV5-1|.
CASSRTSDSNEKLFF
TGCGCCAGCAGCCGGACGAGTGACAGCAATGAAAAACTGTTTTTT
>TRBJ1-3|few|TRBV30|.
CAWSTRRSGNTIYF
TGTGCCTGGAGTACCAGGCGCTCTGGAAACACCATATATTTT
>TRBJ2-5|many|TRBV7-9|.
CASSSIQETQYF
TGTGCCAGCAGCTCTATCCAAGAGACCCAGTACTTC
>TRBJ1-1|many|TRBV5-5|.
CASSLAMSVGTRSLNTEAFF
TGTGCCAGCAGCTTGGCAATGTCGGTGGGGACGCGGAGTTTGAACACTGAAGCTTTCTTT
>TRBJ2-7|many|TRBV29-1|.
CSVEGPGTSYEQYF
TGCAGCGTTGAAGGCCCCGGGACAAGCTACGAGCAGTACTTC
>TRBJ1-1|few|TRBV10-3|.
CAIGNGWPLNTEAFF
TGTGCCATCGGTAACGGCTGGCCCTTGAACACTGAAGCTTTCTTT
>TRBJ2-1|many|TRBV20-1|TRBD1
CSAYITGAGYNEQFF
TGCAGTGCCTACATCACAGGGGCAGGCTACAATGAGCAGTTCTTC
>TRBJ1-1|many|TRBV6-1|.
CASSHRNTEAFF
TGTGCCAGCAGTCACCGAAACACTGAAGCTTTCTTT
>TRBJ1-1|many|TRBV5-1|TRBD1
CASSLLQGGTEAFF
TGCGCCAGCAGCTTGCTACAGGGGGGAACTGAAGCTTTCTTT
>TRBJ2-3|many|TRBV5-1|TRBD2
CASSPTLAGSTDTQYF
TGCGCCAGCAGTCCCACCCTAGCGGGGAGCACAGATACGCAGTATTTT
>TRBJ2-1|many|TRBV4-2|.
CASSQGGAGDEQFF
TGTGCCAGCAGCCAGGGGGGCGCGGGGGATGAGCAGTTCTTC
>TRBJ1-1|many|TRBV7-2|TRBD1
CASSPSTGISTEAFF
TGTGCCAGCAGCCCTTCGACAGGGATAAGCACTGAAGCTTTCTTT
>TRBJ1-1|many|TRBV5-1|TRBD1
CASSFSGGNTEAFF
TGTGCCAGCAGTTTTTCAGGGGGCAACACTGAAGCTTTCTTT